This T cell receptor (beta chain) was retrieved from a study of T cell responses to AZD1222 COVID-19 vaccine. Assay used: immunoSEQ multiplex PCR; TCRdb lists only in-frame clones, some missing. This sample has around 130,000 clones, with over 75% found just once. CDR3 length equals 15 residues. V dropped 4 bases and J dropped 6 bases, with 17 bases sitting between them. The germline CDR1 and CDR2 sequences are KGHDR and SFDVKD. Sample: peripheral blood, taken on day 0 of AZD1222 vaccination. V and J are TRBV24-1 and TRBJ1-2; D remains ambiguous. This TCR was recovered from an adult in good health. CDR3 loop: CATSDPAGGDDGYTF. The DNA of the CDR3 is TGTGCCACCAGTGACCCCGCCGGCGGAGATGATGGCTACACCTTC.